The 31 T cell receptor beta chains below all came from one sample that was sequenced in a study of blood T cell repertoires in COVID-19. Method: immunoSEQ multiplex PCR; TCRdb's copy keeps in-frame clones and lacks some. Of approximately 150,000 clones listed, just under 85% were seen once; the top ten hold roughly 3.4%. The specimen was PBMCs or T cells enriched from blood (not recorded which). The receptor set was obtained from a woman aged 50 to 60 with acute COVID-19.

This chain links TRBV2 with TRBJ1-2; 7 bases line up with TRBD1. J lost 7 bases, V lost 7 bases, and 12 bases had no gene match. The germline gives CDR1 SNHLY, CDR2 FYNNEI. The CDR3 is 14 residues long. The CDR3 nucleotides are TGTGCCAGCACCCGCAGGGGGGAAGAGGGTGGCTACACCTTC. Translation gives CASTRRGEEGGYTF.

This clone was counted between two and nine times. The CDR3 loop reads CASSQESVSYNEQFF. In nucleotides, the CDR3 is TGTGCCAGCAGCCAAGAATCAGTTTCCTACAATGAGCAGTTCTTC. The rearrangement uses TRBV3-1 (or the pseudogene TRBV3-2) and TRBJ2-1; D unclear. The V gene lost 0 bases and the J gene lost 1 base, with 7 bases spanning the gap. The CDR3 contains 15 residues. Per the germline V gene, CDR1 is LGHDT and CDR2 is YNNKEL (reference sequence).

V is TRBV2 and J is TRBJ2-7; 10 bases fit TRBD2. Germline CDR1 reads SNHLY; CDR2 reads FYNNEI. V shed 5 bases and J 3 bases; nucleotides not matched to a gene: 10. This CDR3 comprises 16 residues. The CDR3 is CASSTDGLAEYYEQYF. In nucleotides, the CDR3 is TGTGCCAGCAGTACGGATGGACTAGCGGAATACTACGAGCAGTACTTC. The complete variable domain, with remaining parts taken from reference TRBV2 and TRBJ2-7, reads EPEVTQTPSHQVTQMGQEVILRCVPISNHLYFYWYRQILGQKVEFLVSFYNNEISEKSEIFDDQFSVERPDGSNFTLKIRSTKLEDSAMYFCASSTDGLAEYYEQYFGPGTRLTVT.

This clone was found once. The chain combines TRBV3-1 (or the pseudogene TRBV3-2) with TRBJ1-6; D is undetermined. Germline V gives CDR1 LGHDT, CDR2 YNNKEL (reference sequence). V shed 1 base and J shed 9 bases, with 13 bases lying between them. The CDR3 runs 15 residues. The CDR3 is CASSQVVAKGSPLHF. In nucleotides, the CDR3 is TGTGCCAGCAGCCAAGTCGTAGCAAAAGGTTCACCCCTCCACTTT.

The chain is built from TRBV9 and TRBJ2-7, with 13 positions matching TRBD2. CDR1 SGDLS and CDR2 YYNGEE come from the germline V gene. The CDR3 extends over 17 amino acids. V dropped 4 bases and J dropped 3; count of bases not matched to a gene: 10. CDR3 nucleotides: TGTGCCAGCAGCTTAGGACTAGCGGGAGAATTGGGCTACGAGCAGTACTTC. This gives the protein CASSLGLAGELGYEQYF.

The chain joins TRBV28 to TRBJ1-6; unclear D gene. Germline V gene data show CDR1 as MDHEN and CDR2 as SYDVKM. This CDR3 contains 12 residues. V lost 7 bases, J lost 8 bases, and 9 bases lay in between. The CDR3 spells CASKSGDSPLHF. Here the CDR3 DNA reads TGTGCCAGCAAGTCGGGTGATTCACCCCTCCACTTT. Full variable domain (missing parts from reference TRBV28 and TRBJ1-6): DVKVTQSSRYLVKRTGEKVFLECVQDMDHENMFWYRQDPGLGLRLIYFSYDVKMKEKGDIPEGYSVSREKKERFSLILESASTNQTSMYLCASKSGDSPLHFGNGTRLTVT.

This clone was detected only a few times. The chain carries TRBV5-4 and TRBJ2-1; the match to TRBD2 covers 13 bases. The V gene end was trimmed by 2 bases and the J gene end by 9 bases; junction bases not matched to a gene: 8. Germline values: CDR1 SGHNT, CDR2 YYREEE (reference sequence). The CDR3 is made up of 16 amino acids. The CDR3 DNA reads TGTGCCAGCAGCTTAGGACTAGCGGGAGACGGGACTGAGCAGTTCTTC. It is translated as CASSLGLAGDGTEQFF. Combining the CDR3 with reference TRBV5-4 and TRBJ2-1 gives the whole variable domain ETGVTQSPTHLIKTRGQQVTLRCSSQSGHNTVSWYQQALGQGPQFIFQYYREEENGRGNFPPRFSGLQFPNYSSELNVNALELDDSALYLCASSLGLAGDGTEQFFGPGTRLTVL.

Only one count was recorded for this clone. The V call is TRBV2, the J call TRBJ1-2; the D gene is possibly TRBD1 (5 bases). From germline, CDR1 is SNHLY and CDR2 FYNNEI. This CDR3 comprises 14 residues. V lost 6 bases, J lost 7 bases, and 18 bases lay in between. The CDR3 nucleotides are TGTGCCAGCAGGCCCGGGGGGGAGTTTGGTGGCTACACCTTC. Its protein is CASRPGGEFGGYTF.

A single count supports this clone. The chain employs TRBV7-3 and TRBJ2-2, with 8 bases aligning to TRBD1. Germline V gene sequence: CDR1 SGHTA, CDR2 FQGTGA. The length of the CDR3 is 15 residues. V lost 5 bases and J lost 6; bases outside the gene matches: 8. Here the CDR3 reads CASSTGQGISGELFF. The CDR3 DNA follows: TGTGCCAGCAGCACCGGACAGGGAATCTCCGGGGAGCTGTTTTTT. Looking up the rest from reference TRBV7-3 and TRBJ2-2 gives the full variable domain: GAGVSQTPSNKVTEKGKYVELRCDPISGHTALYWYRQSLGQGPEFLIYFQGTGAADDSGLPNDRFFAVRPEGSVSTLKIQRTERGDSAVYLCASSTGQGISGELFFGEGSRLTVL.

The chain carries TRBV28 and TRBJ1-6, with D possibly TRBD1 on 6 matching bases. Trimming shortened V by 6 bases and J by 5 bases, and 8 bases separated the two germline ends. Germline V gene data show CDR1 as MDHEN and CDR2 as SYDVKM. The CDR3 is made up of 13 amino acids. CDR3 sequence (DNA): TGTGCCAGCAGGCAGGGGAATAATTCACCCCTCCACTTT. Residues: CASRQGNNSPLHF.

This clone was picked up one time. The chain is built from TRBV3-1 (or the pseudogene TRBV3-2) and TRBJ2-7, with D maybe TRBD2 (5 bases). V was pared by 8 bases and J by 4 bases, with 18 bases between. This CDR3 spans 14 amino acids. Germline V gene sequence: CDR1 LGHDT, CDR2 YNNKEL (reference sequence). CDR3 region: CASSTQAGVYEQYF. Here the CDR3 DNA reads TGTGCCAGCTCTACTCAGGCCGGGGTATACGAGCAGTACTTC.

This chain uses TRBV29-1 with TRBJ2-2; TRBD1 aligns across 10 bases. Germline V gene data show CDR1 as SQVTM and CDR2 as ANQGSEA. The CDR3 has 15 residues. Unmatched junction bases numbered 9, after V lost 4 bases and J lost 7 bases. The CDR3 DNA is TGCAGCGTTGCCGGACAGGGGGTCCGTGGCGGGGAGCTGTTTTTT. It encodes CSVAGQGVRGGELFF.

This clone has only one observation. The chain carries TRBV28 and TRBJ1-2; D is perhaps TRBD1 (5 bases). The germline V gene has CDR1 MDHEN and CDR2 SYDVKM. V was cut by 1 base and J by 2 bases, with 8 bases left in between. The CDR3 contains 14 residues. Written as DNA, the CDR3 is TGTGCCAGCAGTTTATTGACAGAAAACTATGGCTACACCTTC. It translates to CASSLLTENYGYTF.

This clone was observed a handful of times. V gene TRBV7-8 combines with J gene TRBJ2-5; TRBD2 agrees at 7 bases. This CDR3 is 13 amino acids long. V lost 7 bases to trimming and J lost 5 bases; unmatched junction nucleotides: 7. Germline V gene lookup returns CDR1 SGHVS and CDR2 FQNEAQ. DNA of the CDR3: TGTGCCAGCACCCCACCGGGGGGTGAGACCCAGTACTTC. It is translated as CASTPPGGETQYF.

This clone was seen a few times. The chain's CDR3 is CASSLAGVSTDTQYF. As DNA, the CDR3 is TGTGCCAGCAGCTTAGCGGGAGTTAGCACAGATACGCAGTATTTT. J is TRBJ2-3 and V is TRBV13; D perhaps matches TRBD2 (6 bases). The CDR3 consists of 15 residues. The germline V gene encodes CDR1 PRHDT and CDR2 FYEKMQ (reference sequence). V was clipped by 1 base and J by 0 bases, with 8 bases between them.

This clone showed up just a few times. The chain combines TRBV7-2 with TRBJ2-3; 7 bases line up with TRBD2. This CDR3 is 13 amino acids long. The germline V gene has CDR1 SGHTA and CDR2 FQGNSA. The trim removed 7 bases at V and 5 bases at J, leaving 6 bases unmatched. Written as DNA, the CDR3 is TGTGCCAGCAACCGGGGAGGGGAAGATACGCAGTATTTT. Its protein product is CASNRGGEDTQYF.

V gene TRBV24-1 combines with J gene TRBJ2-7; the D gene is possibly TRBD1 (5 bases). CDR3 length: 16 amino acids. CDR1 and CDR2 (germline): KGHDR, SFDVKD. V shed 0 bases and J shed 3 bases, with 14 bases lying between them. This CDR3 is CATSDLPGKSSYEQYF. For the CDR3, the DNA is TGTGCCACCAGTGATTTGCCAGGGAAATCCAGCTACGAGCAGTACTTC.

The V gene is TRBV4-2, the J gene TRBJ1-5; no firm D call. The CDR3 contains 15 residues. CDR1 and CDR2 from the germline V gene are LGHNA and YNFKEQ. The V end lost 0 bases, the J end lost 1 base, and 7 bases lay between the germline ends. The chain's CDR3 is CASSQDPSSNQPQHF. The CDR3 DNA is TGTGCCAGCAGCCAAGATCCGTCGAGCAATCAGCCCCAGCATTTT.

V and J are TRBV7-3 and TRBJ2-1, with D tentatively TRBD1 (5 bases). CDR1 and CDR2 from the germline V gene are SGHTA and FQGTGA. The V end was cut by 3 bases, the J end by 9 bases, with 12 bases between. This CDR3 region has 13 residues. The CDR3 loop is CASSLAKGAEQFF. The DNA for the CDR3 is TGTGCCAGCAGCTTGGCTAAAGGGGCTGAGCAGTTCTTC.

This chain joins TRBV7-9 and TRBJ1-1; 8 nucleotides agree with TRBD1. The germline V gene encodes CDR1 SEHNR and CDR2 FQNEAQ (reference sequence). Losses at the gene ends were 4 bases for V and 4 bases for J; bases not matched to a gene: 8. The CDR3 extends over 15 amino acids. CDR3 sequence (DNA): TGTGCCAGCAGCTCCGGACAGGGAGGACGCACTGAAGCTTTCTTT. It encodes CASSSGQGGRTEAFF.

The rearrangement joins TRBV6-6 to TRBJ1-2; 7 bases match TRBD1. Germline assignment: CDR1 MNHNY and CDR2 SVGAGI (reference sequence). This CDR3 has 14 amino acids. V gave up 2 bases and J gave up 4 bases; unmatched junction bases: 4. The CDR3 sequence: CASSYPGQFYGYTF. In DNA, the CDR3 is TGTGCCAGCAGTTACCCGGGACAGTTCTATGGCTACACCTTC.

V usage is TRBV19 and J usage is TRBJ2-1; 10 bases match TRBD1. Germline lookup yields CDR1 LNHDA and CDR2 SQIVND (reference sequence). The trim removed 1 base at V and 6 bases at J, leaving 9 bases unmatched. The CDR3 has 17 residues. CDR3 sequence: CASSIAPGTGVFNEQFF. DNA of the CDR3: TGTGCCAGTAGTATAGCCCCCGGGACAGGGGTCTTCAATGAGCAGTTCTTC.

The gene calls are TRBV27 and TRBJ1-4, with 7 bases that match TRBD1. After removal of 5 bases from V and 8 bases from J, the junction contained 11 bases not matched to a gene. CDR3 size: 15 residues. CDR1 MNHEY and CDR2 SMNVEV come from the germline V gene (reference sequence). CDR3 coding DNA: TGTGCCAGCAGTCGCTACCGGGACAGTATGGAAAAACTGTTTTTT. It encodes CASSRYRDSMEKLFF.

CDR3 DNA sequence: TGTGCCAGCAGTAATGAGGGGGCTGAGACCCAGTACTTC. It translates to CASSNEGAETQYF. J is TRBJ2-5 and V is TRBV27; TRBD1 aligns across 7 bases. Germline assignment: CDR1 MNHEY and CDR2 SMNVEV (reference sequence). J gave up 5 bases and V 5 bases, and 5 bases lay outside the gene matches. The CDR3 consists of 13 residues.

This chain joins TRBV3-1 (or the pseudogene TRBV3-2) and TRBJ1-5; D gene uncertain. V was pared by 1 base and J by 2 bases, with 9 bases between. The CDR3 has 15 amino acids. The germline gives CDR1 LGHDT, CDR2 YNNKEL (reference sequence). In DNA form, the CDR3 reads TGTGCCAGCAGCCAAGGCGGGCGGGGCAATCAGCCCCAGCATTTT. Protein: CASSQGGRGNQPQHF.

Of note for this clone: At one of its ends the junction is not consistent with the germline gene, which may arise from a read error. The chain couples TRBV30 to TRBJ1-5; D is perhaps TRBD1 (6 bases). Germline CDR1 reads GTSNPN; CDR2 reads SVGIG (reference sequence). This CDR3 has 14 amino acids. The CDR3 DNA is TGTGCCTGGGGCTCGGGGGGGGGCAAGCAGCCCCAGCATTTT. Translation gives CAWGSGGGKQPQHF.

Remarks on this clone: One junction end disagrees with the germline gene, perhaps due to a read error. The chain employs TRBV6-5 and TRBJ2-7; possible D gene TRBD1, 6 bases. In germline, CDR1 is MNHEY, CDR2 SVGAGI. CDR3 length: 15 amino acids. The CDR3 region has the DNA TGTGCCAGCAGTTACTCTGCACAGGGCTCCCACGAGCAGTACTTC. Residues: CASSYSAQGSHEQYF.

V usage is TRBV3-1 (or the pseudogene TRBV3-2) and J usage is TRBJ2-6; TRBD1 matches at 8 bases. The CDR3 runs 16 residues. Losses at the gene ends were 4 bases for V and 4 bases for J; bases not matched to a gene: 6. In germline, CDR1 is LGHDT, CDR2 YNNKEL (reference sequence). The CDR3 region has the DNA TGTGCCAGCAGCCTACGGACAGGGAACGGGGCCAACGTCCTGACTTTC. This codes for CASSLRTGNGANVLTF.

The chain is built from TRBV7-3 and TRBJ1-1; TRBD1 aligns across 12 bases. Germline loops: CDR1 SGHTA, CDR2 FQGTGA. CDR3 size: 14 residues. V shed 5 bases and J 8 bases; nucleotides not matched to a gene: 6. CDR3 in amino acids: CASSTGTGGVEAFF. In nucleotides, the CDR3 is TGTGCCAGCAGCACCGGGACAGGGGGCGTGGAAGCTTTCTTT.

This clone was detected only a few times. The chain recombines TRBV7-9 with TRBJ2-3, with D unclear. Trimming removed 3 bases from V and 2 bases from J, with 12 bases in between. This CDR3 contains 15 residues. The germline gives CDR1 SEHNR, CDR2 FQNEAQ (reference sequence). This chain's CDR3 is CASSFYQETTDTQYF. The CDR3 region has the DNA TGTGCCAGCAGCTTCTACCAGGAAACCACAGATACGCAGTATTTT.

This chain connects TRBV27 to TRBJ2-1; D gene uncertain. The CDR3 consists of 15 residues. The germline CDR1 and CDR2 sequences are MNHEY and SMNVEV (reference sequence). V gave up 3 bases and J gave up 0 bases, with 9 bases separating them. CDR3 coding DNA: TGTGCCAGCAGTTTTACTATCGTCTCCTACAATGAGCAGTTCTTC. As protein: CASSFTIVSYNEQFF.